A selection of T cell receptor beta chains follows, all from one sample in a study of blood T cell repertoires in COVID-19. Profiling relied on immunoSEQ multiplex PCR, and the TCRdb table lists in-frame clones only, not all of them. This table holds some 74,000 clones, approximately 88% found once. The sequencing input was peripheral blood. The receptors were sampled from a man aged 50 or older with acute or convalescent COVID-19. Both conserved end residues are part of each CDR3. The D gene is left open where the match is weak.

d_gene | j_gene | v_gene | CDR3aa | CDR3nt
TRBD2 | TRBJ2-3 | TRBV6-1 | CASSEGLAGIRDTQYF | TGTGCCAGCAGTGAAGGACTAGCGGGGATCCGGGATACGCAGTATTTT
TRBD1 | TRBJ1-2 | TRBV9 | CASTPGQGEYGYTF | TGTGCCAGCACCCCGGGACAGGGGGAGTATGGCTACACCTTC
TRBD1 | TRBJ1-3 | TRBV4-1 | CASSQDPPDRGSGNTIYF | TGCGCCAGCAGCCAAGATCCCCCTGACAGGGGCTCTGGAAACACCATATATTTT
TRBD2 | TRBJ2-1 | TRBV5-1 | CASSVTSGGPVSYNEQFF | TGCGCCAGCAGCGTGACTAGCGGGGGGCCGGTCTCCTACAATGAGCAGTTCTTC
TRBD2 | TRBJ2-1 | TRBV7-9 | CASSPSGVRDEQFF | TGTGCCAGCAGCCCGAGCGGGGTACGCGATGAGCAGTTCTTC
- | TRBJ1-3 | TRBV11-2 | CASRLQSAGNTIYF | TGTGCCAGCCGTCTCCAGAGCGCTGGAAACACCATATATTTT
TRBD1 | TRBJ2-1 | TRBV6-5 | CASCRTGYNEQFF | TGTGCCAGCTGTAGGACAGGGTACAATGAGCAGTTCTTC
- | TRBJ2-2 | TRBV18 | CASSPPGGTGELFF | TGTGCCAGCTCACCACCTGGCGGCACCGGGGAGCTGTTTTTT
- | TRBJ2-3 | TRBV7-9 | CASTDSATTDTQYF | TGTGCCAGCACCGACAGCGCCACCACAGATACGCAGTATTTT
TRBD1 | TRBJ1-2 | TRBV5-1 | CASSLTAVGQGNNYGYTF | TGCGCCAGCAGCTTGACGGCGGTCGGACAGGGAAACAACTATGGCTACACCTTC
TRBD1 | TRBJ2-2 | TRBV7-6 | CASSLALGQGGYTGELFF | TGTGCCAGCAGCTTAGCCTTGGGACAGGGAGGTTATACCGGGGAGCTGTTTTTT
- | TRBJ2-1 | TRBV24-1 | CATSDPGTVYNEQFF | TGTGCCACCAGTGACCCAGGGACTGTTTACAATGAGCAGTTCTTC
TRBD1 | TRBJ2-7 | TRBV5-1 | CASSLGGQAFYEQYF | TGCGCCAGCAGCTTGGGGGGACAGGCATTTTACGAGCAGTACTTC
TRBD1 | TRBJ1-6 | TRBV4-1 | CASSQLQGYNSPLHF | TGCGCCAGCAGCCAGCTACAGGGGTATAATTCACCCCTCCACTTT
- | TRBJ1-3 | TRBV6-5 | CASSQYQGNTIYF | TGTGCCAGCAGTCAATATCAGGGGAACACCATATATTTT
TRBD2 | TRBJ2-3 | TRBV4-2 | CASSQASSGGQDTQYF | TGTGCCAGCAGCCAAGCTTCTAGCGGGGGGCAAGATACGCAGTATTTT
TRBD1 | TRBJ2-4 | TRBV5-1 | CASSLGQGGAKNIQYF | TGCGCCAGCAGCTTGGGACAGGGGGGAGCCAAAAACATTCAGTACTTC
TRBD1 | TRBJ2-5 | TRBV24-1 | CATSDRDRGEETQYF | TGTGCCACCAGTGACCGTGACAGGGGAGAAGAGACCCAGTACTTC
TRBD1 | TRBJ1-2 | TRBV7-8 | CASSTRPGQVVSGYTF | TGTGCCAGCAGCACACGACCGGGACAGGTAGTTAGTGGCTACACCTTC
- | TRBJ1-5 | TRBV10-3 | CAISEGGYSNQPQHF | TGTGCCATCAGTGAGGGGGGGTATAGCAATCAGCCCCAGCATTTT
- | TRBJ1-2 | TRBV2 | CASSLGRQTYGYTF | TGTGCCAGCTCCTTAGGGAGGCAAACCTATGGCTACACCTTC
- | TRBJ1-4 | TRBV4-1 | CASSQEGTGRVGLFF | TGCGCCAGCAGCCAAGAAGGCACAGGCCGTGTGGGACTGTTTTTT
TRBD2 | TRBJ2-3 | TRBV3-1/TRBV3-2 | CASSQLGLAGHTDTQYF | TGTGCCAGCAGCCAATTGGGACTAGCGGGGCATACTGATACGCAGTATTTT